This T cell receptor beta chain was observed in a study of blood T cell repertoires in COVID-19. As for the study in general: Acute-phase and convalescent COVID-19 samples originated in the United States, Italy and Spain.

The germline CDR1 and CDR2 sequences are MDHEN and SYDVKM. This CDR3 is 12 amino acids long. Trimming cost V 6 bases and J 9 bases; bases outside gene matches: 4. In the original workflow: The assay estimated nucleated cells by amplifying reference gene primers. Libraries were prepared by immunoSEQ multiplex PCR; TCRdb keeps only in-frame clonotypes and omits some of them. V and J calls and clone size come straight from that table; D and trimming were deduced from the DNA. The data contain almost 200,000 clones, roughly nine tenths of them singletons. The sequenced sample was peripheral blood. This TCR came from a woman in her 70s with acute or convalescent COVID-19. The chain employs TRBV28 and TRBJ2-1; 8 bases are shared with TRBD1. CDR3 amino acids: CASRITGGEQFF. The CDR3 DNA is TGTGCCAGCAGAATTACAGGGGGTGAGCAGTTCTTC.